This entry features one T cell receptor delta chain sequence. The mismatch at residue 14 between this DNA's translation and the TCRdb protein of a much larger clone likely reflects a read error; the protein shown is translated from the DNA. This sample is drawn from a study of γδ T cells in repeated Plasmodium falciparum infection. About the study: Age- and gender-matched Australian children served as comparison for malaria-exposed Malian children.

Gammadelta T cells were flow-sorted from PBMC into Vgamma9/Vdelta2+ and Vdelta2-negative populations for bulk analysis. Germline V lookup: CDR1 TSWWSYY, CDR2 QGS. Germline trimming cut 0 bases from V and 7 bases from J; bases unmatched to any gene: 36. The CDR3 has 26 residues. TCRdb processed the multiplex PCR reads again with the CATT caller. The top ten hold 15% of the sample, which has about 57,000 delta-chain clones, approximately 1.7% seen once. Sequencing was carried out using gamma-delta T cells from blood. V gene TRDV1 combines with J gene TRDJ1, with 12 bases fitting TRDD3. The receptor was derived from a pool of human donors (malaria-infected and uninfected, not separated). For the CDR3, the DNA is TGTGCTCTTGGGGAACTCGGCCTTCCTATGTTTTGGGGGGTACGTTACTGGGGGATACATTCGGGTAAACTCATCTTT. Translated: CALGELGLPMFWGVRYWGIHSGKLIF.